This T cell receptor beta chain came from a study of Ad26.COV2.S vaccination and SARS-CoV-2 variants. Study results and limitations: While placebo recipients had lower spike-specific TCR breadth, vaccine recipients had more.

Produced via immunoSEQ multiplex PCR; TCRdb's table is partial and in-frame only. The profile shows 360,000 or so clones, over 75% of them singletons. A word on this clone: What it binds is not known. One junction end disagrees with the germline gene, perhaps due to a read error.

The treatment denotes: around 19 received Ad26.COV2.S at low or high dose, single or two shots; 5 received placebo; per-sample allocation not given. Sample collection was performed on day 63 after the first vaccine or placebo injection. Sequencing was performed on peripheral blood, taken in a trial of Ad26.COV2.S vaccine versus placebo. The TCR sequence derives from a person aged 18 to 59 who received the Ad26.COV2.S COVID-19 vaccine or a placebo.

In DNA form, the CDR3 reads TGTGCCAGCTGCACCCGTAGCACAGATATGCAGTATTTT. Translation gives CASCTRSTDMQYF. This rearrangement joins TRBV2 to TRBJ2-3; D is unclear. CDR3 length equals 13 residues. Germline lookup yields CDR1 SNHLY and CDR2 FYNNEI.